A single sample is the source of the 24 T cell receptor beta chains below, sequenced in a study of immune evolution from preneoplasia to lung adenocarcinoma. Clones were sequenced by immunoSEQ multiplex PCR, and TCRdb holds only the in-frame ones, with some missing. Of thousands of clones detected, around 85% appear once; the ten largest clones hold over 2%. The sample taken for sequencing was FFPE minimally invasive lung adenocarcinoma tissue. These receptors were obtained from a person of 80 years or more with lung adenocarcinoma.

The sample holds a few counts of this clone. The genes are TRBV13 and TRBJ2-3, with 9 nucleotides matching TRBD2. Germline-derived CDR1 and CDR2 are PRHDT and FYEKMQ (reference sequence). This CDR3 has 14 amino acids. The V and J ends lost 3 bases and 4 bases, in that order; junction bases with no gene match: 2. CDR3 nucleotide sequence: TGTGCCAGCAGCTTGCGGGGGGGCTCAGATACGCAGTATTTT. Residues: CASSLRGGSDTQYF.

The count of this clone is one. The CDR3 sequence is CASTARGAQNHYEQYF. Here the CDR3 DNA reads TGTGCCAGCACCGCAAGAGGGGCGCAGAATCACTACGAGCAGTACTTC. The chain uses TRBV28 and TRBJ2-7; D possibly uses TRBD1 or TRBD2 (5 bases each). V lost 7 bases to trimming and J lost 3 bases, with 22 bases between them. Looked up from germline, CDR1 is MDHEN and CDR2 is SYDVKM. This CDR3 has 16 residues.

The chain links TRBV5-1 to TRBJ1-4, with no clear D. The CDR3 covers 14 residues. V dropped 1 base and J dropped 4 bases, with 8 bases sitting between them. CDR1 and CDR2 from the germline V gene are SGHRS and YFSETQ. This CDR3 is CASSLSGVNEKLFF. In DNA form, the CDR3 reads TGCGCCAGCAGCTTGAGCGGAGTTAATGAAAAACTGTTTTTT. The variable domain in full, with the rest retrieved from reference TRBV5-1 and TRBJ1-4, is KAGVTQTPRYLIKTRGQQVTLSCSPISGHRSVSWYQQTPGQGLQFLFEYFSETQRNKGNFPGRFSGRQFSNSRSEMNVSTLELGDSALYLCASSLSGVNEKLFFGSGTQLSVL.

The V gene is TRBV5-5, the J gene TRBJ1-4, with D uncertain. The ends were cut back, 4 bases at V and 5 bases at J, with 12 bases in the middle. From germline, CDR1 is SGHKS and CDR2 YYEKEE (reference sequence). This CDR3 is 14 amino acids long. The CDR3 here is CASSPGLDNEKLFF. DNA of the CDR3: TGTGCCAGCAGCCCGGGATTAGACAATGAAAAACTGTTTTTT. Looking up the rest from reference TRBV5-5 and TRBJ1-4 gives the full variable domain: DAGVTQSPTHLIKTRGQQVTLRCSPISGHKSVSWYQQVLGQGPQFIFQYYEKEERGRGNFPDRFSARQFPNYSSELNVNALLLGDSALYLCASSPGLDNEKLFFGSGTQLSVL.

The V and J genes are TRBV5-1 and TRBJ2-3; 11 nucleotides align to TRBD2. The CDR3 length is 16 residues. Germline V lookup: CDR1 SGHRS, CDR2 YFSETQ. After removal of 3 bases from V and 2 bases from J, the junction contained 5 bases not matched to a gene. CDR3 loop: CASSSGLAGPTDTQYF. The CDR3 DNA reads TGCGCCAGCAGCTCTGGACTAGCGGGCCCCACAGATACGCAGTATTTT.

V is TRBV6-1 and J is TRBJ1-1, with D unresolved. This CDR3 spans 13 amino acids. With 7 bases removed from V and 4 bases from J, the gap between germline ends came to 13 bases. Germline CDR1 reads MNHNS; CDR2 reads SASEGT. In DNA, the CDR3 is TGTGCCAGCAAGCCCTTCGTGGGCACTGAAGCTTTCTTT. It specifies CASKPFVGTEAFF.

This chain connects TRBV7-8 to TRBJ1-5; 7 bases agree with TRBD1. With V trimmed by 5 bases and J by 7 bases, 11 bases remained unmatched. Germline V CDR1 and CDR2: SGHVS, FQNEAQ. This CDR3 has 15 amino acids. The CDR3: CASSLTGAGYQPQHF. DNA of the CDR3: TGTGCCAGCAGCCTTACAGGGGCCGGGTACCAGCCCCAGCATTTT. Together with reference TRBV7-8 and TRBJ1-5, the CDR3 gives the full variable domain: GAGVSQSPRYKVAKRGQDVALRCDPISGHVSLFWYQQALGQGPEFLTYFQNEAQLDKSGLPSDRFFAERPEGSVSTLKIQRTQQEDSAVYLCASSLTGAGYQPQHFGDGTRLSIL.

The J gene is TRBJ1-1, the V gene TRBV4-1; tentatively, D is TRBD1 (5 bases). The CDR3 spans 16 residues. Germline CDR1 is MGHRA and CDR2 is YSYEKL. V lost 0 bases and J 1 base, leaving 12 bases between the germline ends. Here the CDR3 reads CASSQDGVGRNTEAFF. DNA of the CDR3: TGCGCCAGCAGCCAAGATGGGGTGGGGCGGAACACTGAAGCTTTCTTT.

This sequence joins TRBV2 and TRBJ1-4; D not resolved. Germline V lookup: CDR1 SNHLY, CDR2 FYNNEI. V was shortened by 7 bases and J by 5 bases, with 17 bases between the two germline ends. The CDR3 length is 15 residues. The CDR3 here is CASKLMRAVNEKLFF. Written as DNA, the CDR3 is TGTGCCAGCAAGTTGATGAGGGCTGTCAATGAAAAACTGTTTTTT.

The chain couples TRBV30 to TRBJ1-3, with TRBD1 as a possible D gene (5 bases). The CDR3 runs 15 residues. V lost 2 bases to trimming and J lost 0 bases, with 11 bases between them. Germline V lookup: CDR1 GTSNPN, CDR2 SVGIG (reference sequence). The CDR3 DNA reads TGTGCCTGGAGTCCCCCGGGACTCTCTGGAAACACCATATATTTT. Encoded protein: CAWSPPGLSGNTIYF.

The table lists this clone with a count of one. The chain employs TRBV6-5 and TRBJ1-2, with D perhaps matching TRBD1 (5 bases). Germline CDR1 MNHEY, CDR2 SVGAGI. The V gene lost 2 bases and the J gene lost 3 bases, with 10 bases spanning the gap. The CDR3 is 14 residues long. CDR3: CASSYGGSYYGYTF. The CDR3 bases are TGTGCCAGCAGTTACGGGGGATCCTACTATGGCTACACCTTC.

This chain links TRBV5-1 with TRBJ2-6, with 7 bases fitting TRBD1. This CDR3 has 15 residues. V lost 3 bases to trimming and J lost 2 bases; unmatched junction nucleotides: 2. The germline V gene has CDR1 SGHRS and CDR2 YFSETQ. The CDR3 DNA reads as TGCGCCAGCAGCTCGACAGGGCCTGGGGCCAACGTCCTGACTTTC. As protein: CASSSTGPGANVLTF.

V gene TRBV7-9 combines with J gene TRBJ1-1; 7 bases agree with TRBD1. Germline V gene data show CDR1 as SEHNR and CDR2 as FQNEAQ (reference sequence). This CDR3 has 14 amino acids. The ends lost 2 bases at V and 9 bases at J; junction bases unmatched: 9. CDR3 in amino acids: CASSLTKQGRQAFF. The CDR3, as DNA: TGTGCCAGCAGCTTAACTAAACAGGGGCGACAAGCTTTCTTT.

The rearrangement uses TRBV7-2 and TRBJ2-7; 13 bases are shared with TRBD2. Per germline, CDR1 SGHTA and CDR2 FQGNSA. CDR3 length: 15 amino acids. After removal of 3 bases from V and 5 bases from J, the junction contained 4 bases not matched to a gene. The CDR3 here is CASSFTSGRAHEQYF. As DNA, the CDR3 is TGTGCCAGCAGCTTTACTAGCGGGAGGGCCCACGAGCAGTACTTC.

The rearrangement joins TRBV28 to TRBJ1-6; D remains unclear. V was clipped by 3 bases and J by 9 bases, with 15 bases between them. Germline assignment: CDR1 MDHEN and CDR2 SYDVKM. The CDR3 loop spans 15 amino acids. The CDR3 here is CASSFPGLAGSPLHF. Written as DNA, the CDR3 is TGTGCCAGCAGTTTTCCCGGCCTGGCCGGTTCACCCCTCCACTTT.

V usage is TRBV19 and J usage is TRBJ2-7, with D possibly TRBD1 on 6 matching bases. V was shortened by 9 bases and J by 2 bases, with 8 bases between the two germline ends. The CDR3 length is 11 residues. The germline gives CDR1 LNHDA, CDR2 SQIVND (reference sequence). The CDR3 DNA sequence: TGTGCCAGAAACAGGGCCTACGAGCAGTACTTC. Amino acid sequence: CARNRAYEQYF.

This clone was counted between two and nine times. V is TRBV11-2 and J is TRBJ2-7; TRBD1 or TRBD2 may be the D gene (5 bases each). The CDR3 has 15 residues. Germline V lookup: CDR1 SGHAT, CDR2 FQNNGV. V was shortened by 5 bases and J by 3 bases, with 17 bases between the two germline ends. This chain's CDR3 is CASSTDSSVVYEQYF. The CDR3 bases are TGTGCCAGCAGCACCGACAGTAGCGTGGTCTACGAGCAGTACTTC.

The chain uses TRBV15 and TRBJ2-5; D remains unclear. The CDR3 length is 15 residues. The germline CDR1 and CDR2 sequences are LNHNV and YYDKDF (reference sequence). Trimming took off 5 bases at V and 5 bases at J, with 18 bases between the two ends. The CDR3 nucleotides are TGTGCCACCAGCCCCAGGCGGTCTAACGGCGAGACCCAGTACTTC. Translation gives CATSPRRSNGETQYF. The full variable domain, with the rest looked up from reference TRBV15 and TRBJ2-5, is DAMVIQNPRYQVTQFGKPVTLSCSQTLNHNVMYWYQQKSSQAPKLLFHYYDKDFNNEADTPDNFQSRRPNTSFCFLDIRSPGLGDTAMYLCATSPRRSNGETQYFGPGTRLLVL.

The chain couples TRBV4-1 to TRBJ2-1; TRBD1 matches 8 bases. Germline V lookup: CDR1 MGHRA, CDR2 YSYEKL. Losses at the gene ends were 4 bases for V and 5 bases for J; bases not matched to a gene: 7. The CDR3 loop spans 15 amino acids. This CDR3 is CASSRSGTGNNEQFF. The CDR3 bases are TGCGCCAGCAGCCGCTCCGGGACAGGTAACAATGAGCAGTTCTTC.

The chain combines TRBV29-1 with TRBJ1-2; D is perhaps TRBD1 (5 bases). The V gene's germline CDR1 is SQVTM and CDR2 ANQGSEA. The CDR3 extends over 10 amino acids. V lost 3 bases and J lost 8, with 7 bases in between. The DNA for the CDR3 is TGCAGCGTTGACAGGGCGGGCTACACCTTC. This encodes CSVDRAGYTF.

This clone was seen a single time. This rearrangement joins TRBV11-3 to TRBJ2-6; 7 bases agree with TRBD1. V dropped 5 bases and J dropped 5; count of bases not matched to a gene: 6. The CDR3 spans 15 residues. The V gene's germline CDR1 is SGHNT and CDR2 YENEEA. The CDR3 DNA reads as TGTGCCAGCAGCGCCCGGACAGGAAGGGCCAACGTCCTGACTTTC. It is translated as CASSARTGRANVLTF.

The chain employs TRBV19 and TRBJ1-5; no firm D call. Germline assignment: CDR1 LNHDA and CDR2 SQIVND (reference sequence). V was shortened by 2 bases and J by 4 bases, with 6 bases between the two germline ends. The CDR3 runs 13 residues. CDR3 sequence (DNA): TGTGCCAGTAGTATATTGGAAAATCAGCCCCAGCATTTT. Protein sequence: CASSILENQPQHF.

The CDR3 region has the DNA TGTGCCAGCAGTGGACAGGGCTCCGGCCGGGAGCTGTTTTTT. Its protein is CASSGQGSGRELFF. This chain joins TRBV2 and TRBJ2-2; 7 bases align to TRBD1. Germline V CDR1 and CDR2: SNHLY, FYNNEI. The CDR3 is 14 amino acids. V shed 4 bases and J 9 bases; nucleotides not matched to a gene: 8.

The CDR3 region has the DNA TGCGCCAGCAGCTTTAGAGCGGGGGGACCGAATGAGCAGTTCTTC. Residues: CASSFRAGGPNEQFF. V and J are TRBV5-1 and TRBJ2-1; 9 bases line up with TRBD2. The trim removed 2 bases at V and 7 bases at J, leaving 7 bases unmatched. The CDR3 extends over 15 amino acids. The germline gives CDR1 SGHRS, CDR2 YFSETQ.